This T cell receptor beta chain comes out of a study of blood T cell repertoires in COVID-19. Study as a whole: From T cells, B-cell-depleted T cells, or PBMCs came the material, which was cDNA or gDNA.

J was trimmed by 6 bases and V by 2 bases; bases with no gene match: 4. Germline assignment: CDR1 SGHTA and CDR2 FQGTGA. This CDR3 spans 14 amino acids. Here immunoSEQ multiplex PCR was the method, and the copy in TCRdb shows in-frame clones only, minus some. The top ten clones hold under 7.5% of a sample with approximately 300,000 clones, 89% of them seen once. Sequenced material: peripheral blood. J is TRBJ2-1 and V is TRBV7-3; 7 bases are shared with TRBD1. The receptor comes from a man between 18 and 35 years old who had recovered from COVID-19. The CDR3 loop is CASSLDPGGNEQFF. CDR3 sequence (DNA): TGTGCCAGCAGCTTAGACCCAGGGGGCAATGAGCAGTTCTTC. Based on the CDR3 plus reference TRBV7-3 and TRBJ2-1, the full variable domain is GAGVSQTPSNKVTEKGKYVELRCDPISGHTALYWYRQSLGQGPEFLIYFQGTGAADDSGLPNDRFFAVRPEGSVSTLKIQRTERGDSAVYLCASSLDPGGNEQFFGPGTRLTVL.